The clone carrying this T cell receptor (beta chain) came up many times. Antigen specificity is unknown. The sample originates from a study of CD8 T cells in ankylosing spondylitis. Study findings and constraints: Roughly eight highly homologous variants made up a TCR beta motif that seemed to typify ankylosing spondylitis blood.

This CDR3 has 18 residues. After removal of 2 bases from V and 5 bases from J, the junction contained 14 bases not matched to a gene. The germline gives CDR1 MGHRA, CDR2 YSYEKL. Using quantitative 5'-RACE with molecular barcodes, the authors made TCR beta libraries. TCRdb reanalysed the 5' RACE reads using MiXCR and keeps one entry per CDR3 protein. Of about 52,000 distinct CDR3 sequences listed, 6% to 7.5% were seen once; the top ten hold approximately 8%. Sequenced: blood, either unsorted or a sorted T cell fraction (not recorded which). The clonotype was recovered from a female donor with ankylosing spondylitis or in good health (not recorded which). V gene TRBV4-1 combines with J gene TRBJ2-3; 9 bases fit TRBD2. As DNA, the CDR3 is TGCGCCAGCAGCCAACTCCCTGCTAGCGGGGTTCGCAAAGATACGCAGTATTTT. Translating gives CASSQLPASGVRKDTQYF.